These T cell receptor beta chains were read from a single sample in a study of beta chain features in type 1 diabetes. Generated by immunoSEQ multiplex PCR, the TCRdb table keeps only in-frame clones and is missing some. The sample has about 140,000 clones, about 9.4% seen once. Sequencing was done on a sample of naive CD4+ T cells from blood. Receptors originate from a man aged 18 to 29 in good health. CDR3s include the opening cysteine and the closing phenylalanine or tryptophan. Fields, in order: CDR3 length, clone size, V gene, D gene, J gene, CDR3 protein, CDR3 DNA. The D gene is left open where the match is weak. Clone size appears in some rows only: once, few, many, or a class for an expanded clone.

>17|few|TRBV28|TRBD2|TRBJ2-3
CASIKATSGGLTDTQYF
TGTGCCAGCATCAAGGCCACTAGCGGGGGTCTCACAGATACGCAGTATTTT
>15|-|TRBV7-2|TRBD1|TRBJ1-5
CASSLVGQNNQPQHF
TGTGCCAGCAGCTTAGTGGGACAGAACAATCAGCCCCAGCATTTT
>16|-|TRBV10-3|TRBD1|TRBJ2-4
CAISDRDRGPKNIQYF
TGTGCCATCAGTGACCGGGACAGGGGTCCCAAAAACATTCAGTACTTC
>16|-|TRBV5-4|TRBD2|TRBJ2-1
CASSQDAGGGDNEQFF
TGTGCCAGCAGCCAAGATGCTGGCGGGGGGGATAATGAGCAGTTCTTC
>13|many|TRBV18|-|TRBJ2-5
CASSRTGEETQYF
TGTGCCAGCTCACGCACGGGGGAAGAGACCCAGTACTTC
>15|-|TRBV9|TRBD2|TRBJ2-2
CASSISGAGTGELFF
TGTGCCAGCAGCATTAGCGGGGCGGGCACCGGGGAGCTGTTTTTT
>11|-|TRBV6-6|-|TRBJ1-4
CASTHGEKLFF
TGTGCCAGCACCCACGGGGAAAAACTGTTTTTT
>12|-|TRBV28|-|TRBJ2-7
CASSFQFYEQYF
TGTGCCAGCAGTTTTCAGTTCTACGAGCAGTACTTC
>14|-|TRBV7-2|TRBD1|TRBJ2-5
CASTRGQGKETQYF
TGTGCCAGCACTAGGGGACAGGGGAAAGAGACCCAGTACTTC
>14|few|TRBV7-3|TRBD1|TRBJ1-1
CASSQQTGSPEAFF
TGTGCCAGCAGTCAGCAGACAGGGTCACCTGAAGCTTTCTTT
>13|many|TRBV5-1|-|TRBJ2-5
CASSFGGAETQYF
TGCGCCAGCAGCTTCGGGGGAGCAGAGACCCAGTACTTC
>14|once|TRBV6-5|TRBD1|TRBJ1-4
CASRPQTGFEKLFF
TGTGCCAGCAGACCCCAGACAGGGTTTGAAAAACTGTTTTTT
>13|few|TRBV7-2|-|TRBJ2-2
CASSPRVTGELFF
TGTGCCAGCAGCCCCAGGGTTACCGGGGAGCTGTTTTTT
>15|-|TRBV5-1|-|TRBJ2-3
CASSLWAALSDTQYF
TGCGCCAGCAGCTTGTGGGCTGCGCTCTCAGATACGCAGTATTTT
>16|few|TRBV5-1|-|TRBJ2-3
CASSLIAGMSTDTQYF
TGCGCCAGCAGCTTGATCGCAGGTATGAGCACAGATACGCAGTATTTT
>15|few|TRBV21-1|-|TRBJ2-7
CASSTPGQFSYEQYF
TGTGCCAGCAGCACTCCGGGACAGTTCTCCTACGAGCAGTACTTC
>15|-|TRBV10-3|-|TRBJ2-3
CAISGGGGSPDTQYF
TGTGCCATCAGTGGCGGGGGCGGCAGTCCAGATACGCAGTATTTT
>15|once|TRBV6-1|TRBD1|TRBJ2-7
CASSESSTGAYEQYF
TGTGCCAGCAGTGAATCAAGTACAGGGGCCTACGAGCAGTACTTC
>13|-|TRBV4-3|-|TRBJ2-7
CASSQAGAREQYF
TGCGCCAGCAGCCAAGCTGGGGCCCGGGAGCAGTACTTC
>15|-|TRBV11-3|TRBD1|TRBJ2-1
CASSYRDRGGNEQFF
TGTGCCAGCAGCTACCGGGACAGGGGGGGGAATGAGCAGTTCTTC
>17|-|TRBV13|TRBD1|TRBJ1-1
CASSIIPGQGWNTEAFF
TGTGCCAGCAGCATTATACCGGGACAGGGGTGGAACACTGAAGCTTTCTTT
>15|-|TRBV10-1|-|TRBJ2-7
CASSEGGASSYEQYF
TGCGCCAGCAGTGAAGGGGGGGCTAGCTCCTACGAGCAGTACTTC
>13|-|TRBV19|-|TRBJ1-1
CASSIVFRGEAFF
TGTGCCAGTAGTATAGTTTTCCGGGGTGAAGCTTTCTTT
>16|few|TRBV5-1|-|TRBJ1-3
CASSTTGSPSGNTIYF
TGCGCCAGCAGCACGACAGGATCCCCCTCTGGAAACACCATATATTTT
>15|-|TRBV4-2|-|TRBJ2-5
CASSQDRGFQETQYF
TGTGCCAGCAGCCAAGACAGGGGTTTCCAAGAGACCCAGTACTTC
>14|few|TRBV27|TRBD1|TRBJ1-2
CASSRDRGQNGYTF
TGTGCCAGCAGCCGCGACAGGGGGCAGAATGGCTACACCTTC
>16|-|TRBV28|-|TRBJ1-5
CASSQTGRPVVWPQHF
TGTGCCAGCAGTCAAACAGGGCGACCCGTCGTGTGGCCCCAGCATTTT
>15|-|TRBV6-1|TRBD1|TRBJ1-1
CASSEKGRGTTEAFF
TGTGCCAGCAGTGAGAAGGGCAGGGGGACCACTGAAGCTTTCTTT
>16|-|TRBV6-4|TRBD1|TRBJ2-1
CASSDTDRVSYNEQFF
TGTGCCAGCAGTGACACCGACAGGGTCTCCTACAATGAGCAGTTCTTC
>16|-|TRBV2|TRBD2|TRBJ2-1
CASRTTSGGTYNEQFF
TGTGCCAGCAGGACTACTAGCGGGGGGACCTACAATGAGCAGTTCTTC
>18|-|TRBV5-4|TRBD1|TRBJ1-5
CASSLAGRFGQGDQPQHF
TGTGCCAGCAGCTTGGCTGGTCGTTTCGGACAGGGAGATCAGCCCCAGCATTTT
>13|-|TRBV28|TRBD1|TRBJ1-2
CASSLTGDYGYTF
TGTGCCAGCAGCCTTACAGGGGACTATGGCTACACCTTC
>13|-|TRBV18|-|TRBJ2-7
CASSRTAGDAQYF
TGTGCCAGCTCGCGCACAGCAGGGGACGCGCAGTACTTC
>14|-|TRBV5-1|TRBD1|TRBJ1-3
CASSGQGPGNTIYF
TGCGCCAGCAGCGGACAGGGGCCTGGAAACACCATATATTTT
>13|few|TRBV2|-|TRBJ2-2
CASSSDSAGELFF
TGTGCCAGCAGCTCAGACAGTGCCGGGGAGCTGTTTTTT
>15|-|TRBV2|-|TRBJ1-4
CASKGQPSTNEKLFF
TGTGCCAGCAAGGGACAACCGTCAACTAATGAAAAACTGTTTTTT
>14|-|TRBV5-1|-|TRBJ1-1
CASSLTGMNTEAFF
TGCGCCAGCAGCTTGACAGGAATGAACACTGAAGCTTTCTTT
>14|few|TRBV6-5|TRBD2|TRBJ2-3
CASSYTSGADTQYF
TGTGCCAGCAGTTACACTAGCGGGGCAGATACGCAGTATTTT
>14|-|TRBV6-1|TRBD1|TRBJ2-1
CASSGMDRDNEQFF
TGTGCCAGCAGTGGGATGGACAGGGACAATGAGCAGTTCTTC
>13|-|TRBV6-1|TRBD2|TRBJ2-7
CASRRGGGYEQYF
TGTGCCAGCAGGCGTGGGGGGGGGTACGAGCAGTACTTC
>15|-|TRBV5-1|-|TRBJ2-5
CASSLIGDPGETQYF
TGCGCCAGCAGCTTGATCGGGGATCCGGGAGAGACCCAGTACTTC
>16|few|TRBV9|-|TRBJ2-7
CASSVGSSGLIYEQYF
TGTGCCAGCAGCGTAGGAAGTTCGGGACTGATCTACGAGCAGTACTTC
>14|few|TRBV27|-|TRBJ2-7
CASSMAPVIYEQYF
TGTGCCAGCAGTATGGCTCCAGTCATCTACGAGCAGTACTTC
>18|few|TRBV6-1|-|TRBJ1-5
CASSDDWGPGLGNQPQHF
TGTGCCAGCAGTGACGATTGGGGGCCGGGCCTTGGCAATCAGCCCCAGCATTTT
>17|-|TRBV2|TRBD2|TRBJ2-2
CASISMSGGANTGELFF
TGTGCCAGCATTAGCATGAGCGGGGGAGCGAACACCGGGGAGCTGTTTTTT
>16|few|TRBV7-3|-|TRBJ1-3
CASSLSGVDSGNTIYF
TGTGCCAGCAGCTTATCCGGTGTAGACTCTGGAAACACCATATATTTT